The 7 T cell receptor beta chains below were found in one sample sequenced in a study of cytomegalovirus exposure and HLA in healthy donors. The PCR had 60 Vbeta and 13 Jbeta primers. Generated by immunoSEQ multiplex PCR, the TCRdb table keeps only in-frame clones and is missing some. The sample has 200,000 to 250,000 clones; approximately 85% are singletons. Sequencing used PBMCs. Every receptor here comes from a woman aged 40 to 50 in good health and CMV-seronegative.

This clone was seen more than once but under ten times. The genes are TRBV5-4 and TRBJ2-2; the match to TRBD1 covers 8 bases. Germline V gene sequence: CDR1 SGHNT, CDR2 YYREEE (reference sequence). The V gene end was trimmed by 3 bases and the J gene end by 3 bases; junction bases not matched to a gene: 4. This CDR3 contains 15 residues. This CDR3 reads CASSYAQGDTGELFF. The CDR3 bases are TGTGCCAGCAGCTATGCACAGGGGGACACCGGGGAGCTGTTTTTT.

J is TRBJ1-3 and V is TRBV7-8; 7 nucleotides match TRBD1. Germline CDR1 SGHVS, CDR2 FQNEAQ. Losses at the gene ends were 7 bases for V and 10 bases for J; bases not matched to a gene: 13. The CDR3 extends over 14 amino acids. CDR3 residues: CASTPEVQGVTIYF. The CDR3 coding sequence is TGTGCCAGCACCCCTGAGGTTCAGGGGGTTACCATATATTTT.

The chain carries TRBV19 and TRBJ1-2, with D hard to call. From germline, CDR1 is LNHDA and CDR2 SQIVND (reference sequence). The CDR3 consists of 13 residues. Between the trimmed V and J ends, which lost 5 bases and 5 bases, there was a span of 12 bases. The CDR3, as DNA: TGTGCCAGTAGTCCTGGACTGACGTATGGCTACACCTTC. Translating it yields CASSPGLTYGYTF.

The rearrangement links TRBV7-2 to TRBJ2-3; 9 bases are shared with TRBD2. CDR1 is SGHTA, CDR2 FQGNSA, per germline. The CDR3 spans 17 residues. J was trimmed by 5 bases and V by 1 base; bases with no gene match: 10. CDR3 loop: CASSLVISGRGVDTQYF. CDR3 coding DNA: TGTGCCAGCAGCTTAGTGATTAGCGGGAGAGGGGTAGATACGCAGTATTTT.

The chain recombines TRBV28 with TRBJ2-7; 7 bases are a match to TRBD2. The CDR3 is 15 residues long. The germline V gene encodes CDR1 MDHEN and CDR2 SYDVKM. The junction had 7 bases not matched to a gene; V was cut back by 2 bases and J by 3 bases. CDR3 sequence: CASSLPREDVYEQYF. The CDR3 nucleotides read TGTGCCAGCAGTTTACCCCGGGAGGACGTCTACGAGCAGTACTTC. Complete variable domain (other parts from reference TRBV28 and TRBJ2-7): DVKVTQSSRYLVKRTGEKVFLECVQDMDHENMFWYRQDPGLGLRLIYFSYDVKMKEKGDIPEGYSVSREKKERFSLILESASTNQTSMYLCASSLPREDVYEQYFGPGTRLTVT.

The rearrangement uses TRBV27 and TRBJ2-7; 12 nucleotides line up with TRBD2. The CDR3 totals 14 residues. Germline V lookup: CDR1 MNHEY, CDR2 SMNVEV (reference sequence). V lost 6 bases to trimming and J lost 4 bases; unmatched junction nucleotides: 4. This chain's CDR3 is CASSFGTSGYEQYF. In nucleotides, the CDR3 is TGTGCCAGCAGCTTCGGGACTAGCGGGTACGAGCAGTACTTC.

This chain uses TRBV6-1 with TRBJ2-5; 8 nucleotides align to TRBD2. Trimming took 8 bases from V and 2 from J; bases not matched to a gene: 10. The CDR3 contains 15 residues. CDR1 and CDR2 from the germline V gene are MNHNS and SASEGT. The CDR3 loop is CASLPASGPQETQYF. DNA for the CDR3: TGTGCCAGCCTCCCGGCTAGCGGGCCTCAAGAGACCCAGTACTTC.